The rows below give T cell receptor beta chains drawn from one sample of a study of identical twins. Via MiXCR, TCRdb re-called the 5' RACE reads, giving one row per CDR3 protein. Of about 530,000 distinct CDR3 sequences listed, about 22% are singletons. The same data also went into a second study, on yellow fever vaccine responses in identical twins.

The specimen was CD4+ T cells sorted from blood. These receptors were taken from a woman between 18 and 29 years old in good health. Both conserved end residues are part of each CDR3. Fields, in order: clone size, J gene, V gene, CDR3 length, D gene, CDR3 DNA, CDR3 protein. D genes are given only for firm matches. Rows may omit the clone size; those that give it use once, few, many or a size class.

.	TRBJ2-3	TRBV24-1	16	TRBD2	TGTGCCACCAGTGGAATCCTGGCGGGAGGATCAGATACGCAGTATTTT	CATSGILAGGSDTQYF
.	TRBJ1-2	TRBV20-1	11	.	TGCAGTGCTATCGGGACGCCTGGCTACACCTTC	CSAIGTPGYTF
.	TRBJ2-1	TRBV19	14	TRBD1	TGTGCCAGTAGCTTGACAGGGAATAGCAATGAGCAGTTCTTC	CASSLTGNSNEQFF
few	TRBJ2-7	TRBV12-3/TRBV12-4	17	TRBD2	TGTGCCAGCAGCCTAAGACTAGCAGGGAAGAGCTCCTACGAGCAGTACTTC	CASSLRLAGKSSYEQYF
.	TRBJ2-6	TRBV5-1	15	TRBD1	TGCGCCAGCACGAAACAGGGGGCTGGGGCCAACGTCCTGACTTTC	CASTKQGAGANVLTF
.	TRBJ2-3	TRBV10-3	13	TRBD2	TGTGCCAGCCGACTAGCGGTACGAGATACGCAGTATTTT	CASRLAVRDTQYF
few	TRBJ1-1	TRBV25-1	15	.	TGTGCCAGCAGTGAGCTTGGGGTCCGGGACACTGAAGCTTTCTTT	CASSELGVRDTEAFF
.	TRBJ2-7	TRBV20-1	15	TRBD1	TGCAGTGCTAGAGGGCCCGGGACAGGGGCCTACGAGCAGTACTTC	CSARGPGTGAYEQYF
.	TRBJ2-3	TRBV6-2/TRBV6-3	18	TRBD2	TGTGCCAGCAGTTACGTTGGTAGCGGGACAAAATACACAGATACGCAGTATTTT	CASSYVGSGTKYTDTQYF
many	TRBJ2-5	TRBV5-1	13	.	TGCGCCAGCAGCTTGGAGTACCAAGAGACCCAGTACTTC	CASSLEYQETQYF
few	TRBJ1-1	TRBV5-1	13	.	TGCGCCAGCGGATCAGGGTTAGGCACTGAAGCTTTCTTT	CASGSGLGTEAFF
.	TRBJ1-5	TRBV7-9	14	.	TGTGCCAGCAGCTTCGGACGGGGCAATCAGCCCCAGCATTTT	CASSFGRGNQPQHF
few	TRBJ2-3	TRBV29-1	16	TRBD2	TGCAGCGTTGAAGATCCCGGGGGGGGGGCCACAGATACGCAGTATTTT	CSVEDPGGGATDTQYF
few	TRBJ2-5	TRBV20-1	12	.	TGCAGTGCTAGAGACCCCCGGGAGACCCAGTACTTC	CSARDPRETQYF
.	TRBJ2-2	TRBV5-1	16	.	TGCGCCAGCAGCGGTAGCATAGGGGTAAACACCGGGGAGCTGTTTTTT	CASSGSIGVNTGELFF
.	TRBJ2-1	TRBV20-1	12	.	TGCAGTGCTAGAGACAGTTACAATGAGCAGTTCTTC	CSARDSYNEQFF
.	TRBJ2-2	TRBV5-1	15	.	TGCGCCAGCAGCTTGGTCGGGAAAGGCACCGGGGAGCTGTTTTTT	CASSLVGKGTGELFF
.	TRBJ2-1	TRBV5-1	14	.	TGCGCCAGCAGCTTGTTTCGGCCGGCCGATGAGCAGTTCTTC	CASSLFRPADEQFF
.	TRBJ2-7	TRBV27	14	TRBD1	TGTGCCAGCAGTTTCGGGACAGGGCCAAACGAGCAGTACTTC	CASSFGTGPNEQYF
.	TRBJ2-2	TRBV20-1	14	.	TGCAGTGCTAGTAGCCTGGCGAACACCGGGGAGCTGTTTTTT	CSASSLANTGELFF
.	TRBJ2-3	TRBV5-1	19	TRBD2	TGCGCCAGCAGCTTCCCGACTAGCGGGAGGGCCTTGAGCACAGATACGCAGTATTTT	CASSFPTSGRALSTDTQYF
few	TRBJ1-1	TRBV18	14	TRBD1	TGTGCCAGCTCACCGGGACAGGTTAGCACTGAAGCTTTCTTT	CASSPGQVSTEAFF
.	TRBJ2-3	TRBV5-1	17	.	TGCGCCAGCAGCTTGGTAGGTAGTGCGCTAGCCGCAGATACGCAGTATTTT	CASSLVGSALAADTQYF
few	TRBJ2-5	TRBV5-1	15	TRBD2	TGCGCCAGCAGCTTGGACGGGACTAGCGCGGAGACCCAGTACTTC	CASSLDGTSAETQYF
.	TRBJ1-1	TRBV10-3	14	.	TGTGCCATCAGCCCCGGGCTCATCTGCTCTGAAGCTTTCTTT	CAISPGLICSEAFF
.	TRBJ1-6	TRBV12-3/TRBV12-4	15	.	TGTGCCAGCAGTTTCGTGGGGGCCATTAATTCACCCCTCCACTTT	CASSFVGAINSPLHF
.	TRBJ2-3	TRBV2	15	TRBD2	TGTGCCAGCAGAAAACTAGCGGGAGTGTCAGATACGCAGTATTTT	CASRKLAGVSDTQYF
many	TRBJ2-5	TRBV2	11	.	TGTGCCAGCAGTGAAGTTTTGACTGTGCTCTTC	CASSEVLTVLF
few	TRBJ2-7	TRBV12-3/TRBV12-4	13	.	TGTGCCAGCAGCTCAGACAGTACCTACGAGCAGTACTTC	CASSSDSTYEQYF
.	TRBJ2-3	TRBV19	16	.	TGTGCCAGTAACCCACCGGGAGCGGAGACCACAGATACGCAGTATTTT	CASNPPGAETTDTQYF
.	TRBJ2-1	TRBV24-1	15	TRBD1	TGTGCCACCAGCCACCGGGACAGGGCATACAATGAGCAGTTCTTC	CATSHRDRAYNEQFF
few	TRBJ2-2	TRBV5-1	14	TRBD2	TGCGCCAGCAGCTCAAGGACTAGCCCCGGGGAGCTGTTTTTT	CASSSRTSPGELFF
.	TRBJ2-1	TRBV20-1	15	TRBD2	TGCAGTGCTAAAACAACCGGGACTAGCGCCAATGAGCAGTTCTTC	CSAKTTGTSANEQFF
few	TRBJ2-3	TRBV7-3	15	.	TGTGCCAGCAGCTTAACCTGGAGTGGGGGAGATACGCAGTATTTT	CASSLTWSGGDTQYF
.	TRBJ2-1	TRBV20-1	15	TRBD2	TGCAGTGCTAAGGGGGGACTAGTGACTCGAAATGAGCAGTTCTTC	CSAKGGLVTRNEQFF
few	TRBJ1-6	TRBV28	13	.	TGTGCCAGCAGCAGGGGCTATAATTCACCCCTCCACTTT	CASSRGYNSPLHF
.	TRBJ1-6	TRBV12-3/TRBV12-4	17	TRBD1	TGTGCCAGCAGCCTTGCTACAGGGGGCTCCTATAATTCACCCCTCCACTTT	CASSLATGGSYNSPLHF
few	TRBJ2-1	TRBV12-5	12	.	TGTGCTAGTGGTTTGGTCTCCTCTGAGCAGTTCTTC	CASGLVSSEQFF
many	TRBJ2-1	TRBV6-1	14	TRBD1	TGTGCCAGCAGACAGGGGAATCAAAGGGATGAGCAGTTCTTC	CASRQGNQRDEQFF
.	TRBJ2-5	TRBV3-1	16	TRBD2	TGTGCCAGCAGCCAAGATCGAACTAGCGGCCAAGAGACCCAGTACTTC	CASSQDRTSGQETQYF